This TCR beta chain was retrieved from a study of blood T cell repertoires in COVID-19 (dated by TCRdb to about 2020). For the wider study: Samples covering the acute and convalescent phases of COVID-19 were provided by collaborators in the United States, Italy and Spain. The repertoires were made available in a free public database intended to serve as a resource for research on the immune response to SARS-CoV-2. Deeply sampled blood TCRbeta repertoires from subjects exposed to, actively infected with, or recovered from COVID-19 were included in the dataset. Samples came from the ongoing ImmuneRACE study (first 160 participants) plus 1,254 subjects from 6 global collaborators. A de-identified subject ID, COVID-19 status, age in years and sex were almost always included in the sample metadata. Where available, HLA class I and class II types were obtained from metadata supplied by the sample provider rather than from assay-based typing. The prospective study material was composed of cDNA or gDNA derived from T cells, B-cell-depleted T cells, or PBMCs. Overall study results and their limits: The quantity of clinical and demographic metadata differed by source and by participant and was supplied without curation.

With regard to this clone: Its antigen remains unidentified. Qualities for individual bases were not recorded, and no much larger clone is one base off. This sample includes further DNA sequences coding for the same CDR3.

Including cysteine and phenylalanine, the CDR3 has 17 amino acids. The only DNA kept is the CDR3, 51 bases in frame from the first base. Trimming removed 1 base from V and 4 bases from J; the gene matches leave 6 bases unexplained. The germline V gene encodes CDR1 LGHDT and CDR2 YNNKEL (reference sequence). A second Seattle source provided samples from volunteer blood donors who had recovered from COVID-19. Whole blood was collected in K2EDTA tubes by collaborating institutions according to the institutions' own protocols. For TCRbeta analysis, collaborators shipped samples as frozen whole blood, isolated PBMCs, or DNA extracted from either of those sample types. The immunoSEQ Assay, a bias-controlled multiplex PCR, was used to amplify TCRbeta CDR3 regions from genomic DNA. On the study's bioinformatics: The number of nucleated cells in each sample was estimated by amplification of reference gene primers within the assay. Sequence reads were collapsed and filtered to measure the absolute abundance of every unique TCRbeta CDR3 rearrangement. For each sample, productive Simpson clonality was calculated by taking the square root of Simpson's diversity index across productive rearrangements. Entries here come from immuneACCESS through TCRdb and include only in-frame sequences with V and J called. Some clones fail to appear in such tables; in the studies checked, an unresolved V gene covers under half of the shortfall, and the cause of the remainder is unknown. V, J and clone size derive from that table, while D and trimming were established from the DNA sequence. This sample lists under 250,000 clones; around 90% were detected once. Around 6.5% of the sample lies in the top ten.

This sequence was found in a man aged 55 to 70 who had recovered from COVID-19. Sequenced: peripheral blood. The chain uses TRBV3-1 (or the pseudogene TRBV3-2) and TRBJ2-1; TRBD2 matches 11 bases in the middle. The CDR3: CASSQVLAGGPYNEQFF. The nucleotide sequence is TGTGCCAGCAGCCAAGTTCTAGCGGGGGGACCTTACAATGAGCAGTTCTTC.